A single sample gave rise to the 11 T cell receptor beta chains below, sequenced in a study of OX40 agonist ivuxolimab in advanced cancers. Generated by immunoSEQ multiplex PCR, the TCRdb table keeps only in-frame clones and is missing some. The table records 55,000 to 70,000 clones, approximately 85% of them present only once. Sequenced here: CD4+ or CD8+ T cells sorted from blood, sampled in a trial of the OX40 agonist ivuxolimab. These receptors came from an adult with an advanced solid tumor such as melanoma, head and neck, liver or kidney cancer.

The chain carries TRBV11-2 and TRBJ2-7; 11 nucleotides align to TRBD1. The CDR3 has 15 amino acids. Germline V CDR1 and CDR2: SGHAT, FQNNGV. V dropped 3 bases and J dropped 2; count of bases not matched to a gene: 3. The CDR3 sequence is CASSLGTGGPYEQYF. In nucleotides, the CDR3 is TGTGCCAGCAGCTTGGGGACAGGGGGTCCCTACGAGCAGTACTTC.

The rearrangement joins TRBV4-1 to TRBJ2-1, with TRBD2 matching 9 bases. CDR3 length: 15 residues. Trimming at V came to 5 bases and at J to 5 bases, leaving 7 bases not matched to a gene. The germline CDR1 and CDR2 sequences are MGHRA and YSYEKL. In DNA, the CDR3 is TGCGCCAGCAGCTTCTATATAGCGGGAGACAATGAGCAGTTCTTC. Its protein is CASSFYIAGDNEQFF.

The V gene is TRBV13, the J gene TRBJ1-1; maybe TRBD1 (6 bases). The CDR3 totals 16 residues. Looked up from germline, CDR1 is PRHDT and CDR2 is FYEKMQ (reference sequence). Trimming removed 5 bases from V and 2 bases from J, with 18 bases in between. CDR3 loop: CASSLGQLVENTEAFF. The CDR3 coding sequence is TGTGCCAGCAGCCTGGGACAACTCGTGGAAAACACTGAAGCTTTCTTT.

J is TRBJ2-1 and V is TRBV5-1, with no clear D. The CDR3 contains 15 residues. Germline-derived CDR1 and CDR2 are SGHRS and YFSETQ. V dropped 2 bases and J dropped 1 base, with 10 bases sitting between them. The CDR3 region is CASSFLGPSYNEQFF. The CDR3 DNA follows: TGCGCCAGCAGCTTTTTGGGCCCGTCCTACAATGAGCAGTTCTTC.

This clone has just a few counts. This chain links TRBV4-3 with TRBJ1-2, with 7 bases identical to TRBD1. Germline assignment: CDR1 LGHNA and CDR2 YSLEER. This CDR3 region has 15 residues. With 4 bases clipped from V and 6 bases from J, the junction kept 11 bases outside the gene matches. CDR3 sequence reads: CASSRLSGGGNGYTF. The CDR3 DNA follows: TGCGCCAGCAGCCGACTTTCAGGAGGGGGCAATGGCTACACCTTC.

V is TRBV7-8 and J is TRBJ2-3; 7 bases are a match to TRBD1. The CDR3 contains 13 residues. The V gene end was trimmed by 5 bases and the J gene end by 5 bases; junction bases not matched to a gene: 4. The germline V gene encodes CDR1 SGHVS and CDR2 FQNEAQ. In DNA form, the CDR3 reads TGTGCCAGCAGCACAAACAGGGGAGATACGCAGTATTTT. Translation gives CASSTNRGDTQYF.

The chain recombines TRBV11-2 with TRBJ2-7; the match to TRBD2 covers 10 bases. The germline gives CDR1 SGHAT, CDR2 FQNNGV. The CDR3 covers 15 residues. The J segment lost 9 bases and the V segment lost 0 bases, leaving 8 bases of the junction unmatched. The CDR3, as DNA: TGTGCCAGCAGCTTAGATTGGACTAGCGGTAAGGGGCAGTACTTC. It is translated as CASSLDWTSGKGQYF. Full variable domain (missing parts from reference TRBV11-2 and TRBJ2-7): EAGVAQSPRYKIIEKRQSVAFWCNPISGHATLYWYQQILGQGPKLLIQFQNNGVVDDSQLPKDRFSAERLKGVDSTLKIQPAKLEDSAVYLCASSLDWTSGKGQYFGPGTRLTVT.

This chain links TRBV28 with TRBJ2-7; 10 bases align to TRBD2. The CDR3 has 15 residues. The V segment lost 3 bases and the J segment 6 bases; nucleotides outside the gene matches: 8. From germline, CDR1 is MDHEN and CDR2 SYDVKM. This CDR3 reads CASSFASGRWGEQYF. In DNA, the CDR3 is TGTGCCAGCAGTTTCGCTAGCGGGAGATGGGGCGAGCAGTACTTC.

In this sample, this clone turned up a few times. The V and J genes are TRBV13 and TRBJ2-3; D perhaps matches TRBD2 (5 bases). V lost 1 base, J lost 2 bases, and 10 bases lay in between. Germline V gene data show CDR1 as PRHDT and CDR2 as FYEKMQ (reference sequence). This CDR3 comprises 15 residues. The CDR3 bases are TGTGCCAGCAGCTTAGTGGGAGCGTCCACAGATACGCAGTATTTT. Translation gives CASSLVGASTDTQYF.

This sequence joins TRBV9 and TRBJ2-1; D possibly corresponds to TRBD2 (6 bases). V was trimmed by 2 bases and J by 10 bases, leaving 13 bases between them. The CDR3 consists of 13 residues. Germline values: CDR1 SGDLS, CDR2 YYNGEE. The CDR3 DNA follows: TGTGCCAGCAGCGTCAGGGCGGGAATCGAGCAGTTCTTC. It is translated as CASSVRAGIEQFF.

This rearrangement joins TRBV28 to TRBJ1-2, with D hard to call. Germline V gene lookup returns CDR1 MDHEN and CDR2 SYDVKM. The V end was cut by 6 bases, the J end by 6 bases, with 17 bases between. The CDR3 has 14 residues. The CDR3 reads CASSPAGTLNGYTF. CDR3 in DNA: TGTGCCAGCAGCCCCGCAGGAACCTTGAATGGCTACACCTTC.